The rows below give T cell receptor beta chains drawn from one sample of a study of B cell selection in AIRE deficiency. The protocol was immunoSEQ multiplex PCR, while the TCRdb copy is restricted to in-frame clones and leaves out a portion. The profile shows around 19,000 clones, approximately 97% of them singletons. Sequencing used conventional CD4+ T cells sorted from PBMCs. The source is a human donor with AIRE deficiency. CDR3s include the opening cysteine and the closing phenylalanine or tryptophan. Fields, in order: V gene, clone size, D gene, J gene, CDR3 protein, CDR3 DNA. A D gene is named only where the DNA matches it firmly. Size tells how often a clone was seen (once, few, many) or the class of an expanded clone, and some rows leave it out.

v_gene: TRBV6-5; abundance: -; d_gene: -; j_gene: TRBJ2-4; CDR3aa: CASRQGDKNIQYF; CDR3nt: TGTGCCAGCAGACAGGGAGACAAAAACATTCAGTACTTC
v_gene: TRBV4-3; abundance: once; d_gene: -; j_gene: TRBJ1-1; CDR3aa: CASSQDHERAEAFF; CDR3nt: TGCGCCAGCAGCCAAGATCATGAAAGGGCTGAAGCTTTCTTT
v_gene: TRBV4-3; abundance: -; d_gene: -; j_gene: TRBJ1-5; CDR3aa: CASSQGLNQPQHF; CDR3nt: TGCGCCAGCAGCCAAGGTCTTAATCAGCCCCAGCATTTT
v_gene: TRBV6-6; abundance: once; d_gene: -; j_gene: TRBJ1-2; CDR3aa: CASSYSGRHGYTF; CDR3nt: TGTGCCAGCAGTTACTCGGGGAGGCATGGCTACACCTTC
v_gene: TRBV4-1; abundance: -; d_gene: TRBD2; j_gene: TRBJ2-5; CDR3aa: CASSQEDSQRLAGHQETQYF; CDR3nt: TGCGCCAGCAGCCAAGAAGACTCCCAAAGACTAGCGGGGCACCAAGAGACCCAGTACTTC
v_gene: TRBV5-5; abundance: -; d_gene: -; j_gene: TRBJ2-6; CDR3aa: CASSLSPIKSGANVLTF; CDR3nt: TGTGCCAGCAGCTTGAGCCCAATAAAATCTGGGGCCAACGTCCTGACTTTC
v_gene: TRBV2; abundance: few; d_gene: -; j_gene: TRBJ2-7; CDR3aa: CASTQGSRMYEQYF; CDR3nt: TGTGCCAGCACCCAGGGTAGTCGTATGTACGAGCAGTACTTC
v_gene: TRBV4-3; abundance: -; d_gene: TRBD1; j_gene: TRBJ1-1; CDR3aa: CASSRRQGGNTEAFF; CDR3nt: TGCGCCAGCAGCCGGAGACAGGGGGGGAACACTGAAGCTTTCTTT
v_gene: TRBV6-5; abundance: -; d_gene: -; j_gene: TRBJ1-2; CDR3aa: CASSTAGSTYGYTF; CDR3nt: TGTGCCAGCAGTACCGCAGGGAGTACCTATGGCTACACCTTC
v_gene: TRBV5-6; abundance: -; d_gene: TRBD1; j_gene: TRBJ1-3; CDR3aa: CASSLMATKGAFGNTIYF; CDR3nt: TGTGCCAGCAGCTTGATGGCGACGAAGGGGGCTTTTGGAAACACCATATATTTT
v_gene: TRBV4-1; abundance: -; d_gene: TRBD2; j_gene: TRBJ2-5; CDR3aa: CASSSNGGSGKKTQYF; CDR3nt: TGCGCCAGCAGCTCCAACGGGGGTAGCGGGAAAAAGACCCAGTACTTC
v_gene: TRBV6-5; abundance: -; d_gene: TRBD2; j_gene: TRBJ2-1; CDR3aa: CASSYRGLAGYNEQFF; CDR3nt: TGTGCCAGCAGTTACCGAGGACTAGCGGGTTACAATGAGCAGTTCTTC
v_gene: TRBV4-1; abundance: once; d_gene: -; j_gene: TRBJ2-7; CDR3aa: CASSQNRATGIYEQYF; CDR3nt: TGCGCCAGCAGCCAGAACAGGGCAACGGGAATCTACGAGCAGTACTTC
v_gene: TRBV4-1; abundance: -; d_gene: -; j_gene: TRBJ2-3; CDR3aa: CASSLSSGRTADTQYF; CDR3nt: TGCGCCAGCAGCCTAAGCTCAGGGCGGACGGCAGATACGCAGTATTTT
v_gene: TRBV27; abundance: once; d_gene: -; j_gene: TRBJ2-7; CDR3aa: CASSFQGNYEQYF; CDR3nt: TGTGCCAGCAGTTTCCAGGGGAACTACGAGCAGTACTTC
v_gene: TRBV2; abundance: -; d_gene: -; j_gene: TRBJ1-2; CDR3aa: CASLRGEYGYTF; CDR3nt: TGTGCCAGCCTCAGGGGAGAGTATGGCTACACCTTC
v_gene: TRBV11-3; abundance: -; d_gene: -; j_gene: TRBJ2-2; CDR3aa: CASSQGNTGELFF; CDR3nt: TGTGCCAGCAGCCAAGGGAACACCGGGGAGCTGTTTTTT
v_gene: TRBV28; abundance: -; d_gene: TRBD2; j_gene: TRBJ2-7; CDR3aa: CASSVTSGAYEQYF; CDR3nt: TGTGCCAGCAGTGTGACTAGCGGAGCCTACGAGCAGTACTTC
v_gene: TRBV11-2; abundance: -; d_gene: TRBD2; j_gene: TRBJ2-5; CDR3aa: CASSLVRGLETQYF; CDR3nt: TGTGCCAGCAGCTTAGTGCGGGGGTTGGAGACCCAGTACTTC
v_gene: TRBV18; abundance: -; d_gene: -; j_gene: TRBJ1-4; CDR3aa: CASSPSATNEKLFF; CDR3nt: TGTGCCAGCTCACCGAGTGCAACTAATGAAAAACTGTTTTTT
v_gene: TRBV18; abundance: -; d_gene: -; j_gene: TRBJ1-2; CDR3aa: CASSPDPTGDYGYTF; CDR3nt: TGTGCCAGCTCACCAGACCCAACCGGGGACTATGGCTACACCTTC
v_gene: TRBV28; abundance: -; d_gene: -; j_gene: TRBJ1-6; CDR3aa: CASSPGGADNSPLHF; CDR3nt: TGTGCCAGCAGTCCCGGGGGGGCCGATAATTCACCCCTCCACTTT
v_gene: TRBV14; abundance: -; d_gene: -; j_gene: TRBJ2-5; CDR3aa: CASSQVFRQSQETQYF; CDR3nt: TGTGCCAGCAGCCAAGTCTTCAGACAGAGCCAAGAGACCCAGTACTTC
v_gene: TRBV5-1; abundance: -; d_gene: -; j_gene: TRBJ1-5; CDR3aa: CASSLDYLQPQHF; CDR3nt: TGCGCCAGCAGCTTGGACTATCTCCAGCCCCAGCATTTT
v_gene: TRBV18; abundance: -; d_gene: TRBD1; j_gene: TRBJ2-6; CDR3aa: CASSPFNRGSGANVLTF; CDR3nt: TGTGCCAGCTCACCATTTAACAGGGGATCTGGGGCCAACGTCCTGACTTTC
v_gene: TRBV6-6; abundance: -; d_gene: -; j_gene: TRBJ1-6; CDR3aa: CASTHDVYSPLHF; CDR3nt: TGTGCCAGCACCCATGATGTGTACTCACCCCTCCACTTT
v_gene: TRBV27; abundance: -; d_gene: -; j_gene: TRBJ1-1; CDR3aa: CASRHQAGTEAFF; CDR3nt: TGTGCCAGCAGGCATCAGGCGGGCACTGAAGCTTTCTTT
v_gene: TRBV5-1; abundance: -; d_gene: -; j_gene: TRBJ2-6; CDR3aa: CASSLSLGGGANVLTF; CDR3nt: TGCGCCAGCAGCTTGTCTTTGGGCGGAGGGGCCAACGTCCTGACTTTC
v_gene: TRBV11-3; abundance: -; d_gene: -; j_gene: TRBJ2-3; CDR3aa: CASSSPRAADTQYF; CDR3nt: TGTGCCAGCAGCTCCCCACGCGCAGCGGATACGCAGTATTTT
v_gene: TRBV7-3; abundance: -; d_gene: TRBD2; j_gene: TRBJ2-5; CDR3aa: CASSSGLAGSETQYF; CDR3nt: TGTGCCAGCAGTTCCGGACTAGCGGGATCGGAGACCCAGTACTTC
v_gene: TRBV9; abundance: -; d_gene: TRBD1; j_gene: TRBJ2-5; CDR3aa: CASSKGQGGETQYF; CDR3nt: TGTGCCAGCAGCAAGGGACAGGGTGGAGAGACCCAGTACTTC
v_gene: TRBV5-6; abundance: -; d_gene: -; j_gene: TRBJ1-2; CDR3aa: CASSLVSVPGGYTF; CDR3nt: TGTGCCAGCAGCTTGGTCTCCGTCCCCGGCGGCTACACCTTC
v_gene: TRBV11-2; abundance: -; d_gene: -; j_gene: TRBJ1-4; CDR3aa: CASSPQAGGNNEKLFF; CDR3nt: TGTGCCAGCAGCCCCCAGGCGGGGGGGAATAATGAAAAACTGTTTTTT
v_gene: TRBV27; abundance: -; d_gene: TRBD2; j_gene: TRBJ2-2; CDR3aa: CASSKHLAARDTGELFF; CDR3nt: TGTGCCAGCAGTAAACACCTAGCGGCACGGGACACCGGGGAGCTGTTTTTT
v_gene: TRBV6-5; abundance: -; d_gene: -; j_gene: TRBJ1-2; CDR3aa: CASSRTEEYGYTF; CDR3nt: TGTGCCAGCAGTCGGACAGAAGAGTATGGCTACACCTTC
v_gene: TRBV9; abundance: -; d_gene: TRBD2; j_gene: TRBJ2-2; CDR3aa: CASSSGAGPNTGELFF; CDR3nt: TGTGCCAGCAGCTCTGGAGCGGGACCGAACACCGGGGAGCTGTTTTTT
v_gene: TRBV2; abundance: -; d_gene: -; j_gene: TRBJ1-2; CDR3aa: CASRMGWDGYTF; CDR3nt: TGTGCCAGCAGAATGGGGTGGGATGGCTACACCTTC
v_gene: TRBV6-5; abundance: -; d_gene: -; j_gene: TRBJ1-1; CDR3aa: CASRRDSNTEAFF; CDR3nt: TGTGCCAGCAGAAGGGATTCGAACACTGAAGCTTTCTTT
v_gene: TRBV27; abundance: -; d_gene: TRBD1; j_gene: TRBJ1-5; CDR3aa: CASSGSGGHQPQHF; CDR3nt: TGTGCCAGCAGTGGGTCAGGGGGCCATCAGCCCCAGCATTTT
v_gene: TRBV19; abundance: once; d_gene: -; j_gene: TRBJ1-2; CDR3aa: CASSALQGPYGYTF; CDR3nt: TGTGCCAGTAGTGCGTTACAGGGCCCCTATGGCTACACCTTC
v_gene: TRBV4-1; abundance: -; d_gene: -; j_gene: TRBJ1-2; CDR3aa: CASSQAGHYGYTF; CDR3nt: TGCGCCAGCAGCCAAGCTGGGCACTATGGCTACACCTTC
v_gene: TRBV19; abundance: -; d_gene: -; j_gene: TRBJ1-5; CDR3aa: CASSHGSNQPQHF; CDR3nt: TGTGCCAGTAGTCACGGATCCAATCAGCCCCAGCATTTT
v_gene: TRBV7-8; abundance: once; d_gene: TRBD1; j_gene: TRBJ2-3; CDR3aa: CASSRRGTGGVDTQYF; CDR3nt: TGTGCCAGCAGCCGCCGGGGGACAGGGGGTGTGGATACGCAGTATTTT
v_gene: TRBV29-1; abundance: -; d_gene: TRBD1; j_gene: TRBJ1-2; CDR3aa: CSVDRTGGNYGYTF; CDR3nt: TGCAGCGTTGACCGGACAGGGGGAAACTATGGCTACACCTTC
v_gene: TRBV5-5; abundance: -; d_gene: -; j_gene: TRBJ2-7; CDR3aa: CASSLGGPIYEQYF; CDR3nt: TGTGCCAGCAGCTTAGGGGGTCCTATCTACGAGCAGTACTTC
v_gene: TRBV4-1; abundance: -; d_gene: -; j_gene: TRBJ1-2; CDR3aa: CASSQVYDGYNYGYTF; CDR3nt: TGTGCCAGCAGCCAAGTTTACGACGGATATAACTATGGCTACACCTTC
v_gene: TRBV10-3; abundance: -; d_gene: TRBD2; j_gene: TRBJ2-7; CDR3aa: CAISRAGGPGQYF; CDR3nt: TGTGCCATCAGTCGGGCGGGAGGGCCTGGGCAGTACTTC
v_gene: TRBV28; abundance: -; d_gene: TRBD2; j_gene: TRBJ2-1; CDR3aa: CASSLAGGSSYNEQFF; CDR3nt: TGTGCCAGTTCTCTAGCGGGGGGGAGCTCCTACAATGAGCAGTTCTTC
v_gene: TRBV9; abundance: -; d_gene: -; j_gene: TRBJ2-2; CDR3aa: CASSPTNTGELFF; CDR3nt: TGTGCCAGCAGCCCCACTAACACCGGGGAGCTGTTTTTT
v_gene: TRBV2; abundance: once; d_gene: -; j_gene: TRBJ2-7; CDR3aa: CASSGSMGRSSEQYF; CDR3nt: TGTGCCAGCAGTGGTTCTATGGGGCGCTCGAGCGAGCAGTACTTC
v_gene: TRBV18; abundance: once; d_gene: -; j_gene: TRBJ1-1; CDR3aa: CASSSQGSNTEAFF; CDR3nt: TGTGCCAGCTCGTCACAGGGATCGAACACTGAAGCTTTCTTT
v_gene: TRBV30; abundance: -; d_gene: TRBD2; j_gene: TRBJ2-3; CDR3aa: CAWSVGRTSGWDTQYF; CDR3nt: TGTGCCTGGAGCGTGGGGAGGACTAGCGGATGGGATACGCAGTATTTT